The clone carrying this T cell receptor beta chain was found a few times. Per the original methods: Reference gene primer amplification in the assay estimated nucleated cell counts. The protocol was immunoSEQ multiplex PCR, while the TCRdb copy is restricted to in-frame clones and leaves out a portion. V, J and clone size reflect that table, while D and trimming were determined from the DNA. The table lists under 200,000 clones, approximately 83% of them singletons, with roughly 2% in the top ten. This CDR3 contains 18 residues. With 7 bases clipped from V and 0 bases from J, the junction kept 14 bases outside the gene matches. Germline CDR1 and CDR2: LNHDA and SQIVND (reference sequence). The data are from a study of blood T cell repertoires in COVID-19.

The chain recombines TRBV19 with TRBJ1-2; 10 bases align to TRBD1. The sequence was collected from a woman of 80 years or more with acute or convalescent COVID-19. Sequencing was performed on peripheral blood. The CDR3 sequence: CASKNVGQGRKANYGYTF. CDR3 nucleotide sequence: TGTGCCAGTAAAAACGTGGGACAGGGGCGAAAAGCTAACTATGGCTACACCTTC.